The 27 T cell receptor beta chains presented below share a single source sample, sequenced in a study of control samples from healthy donors and cancer patients. Clones were sequenced by immunoSEQ multiplex PCR, and TCRdb holds only the in-frame ones, with some missing. The data contain some 90,000 clones, roughly 91% of them singletons. Input material: blood. The receptors were gathered from a woman aged 60-75 years in good health.

CDR3 DNA sequence: TGTGCCACCCGCACTAGCGGGAGAGCCGGGGAGCTGTTTTTT. This codes for CATRTSGRAGELFF. J is TRBJ2-2 and V is TRBV6-5; 11 nucleotides align to TRBD2. The CDR3 loop spans 14 amino acids. The V gene end was trimmed by 10 bases and the J gene end by 6 bases; junction bases not matched to a gene: 7. Per the germline V gene, CDR1 is MNHEY and CDR2 is SVGAGI.

The genes are TRBV7-9 and TRBJ1-1, with TRBD1 matching over 7 bases. There are 17 residues in the CDR3. V lost 5 bases, J lost 2 bases, and 14 bases stayed unmatched. CDR1 is SEHNR and CDR2 is FQNEAQ in the germline V gene (reference sequence). Written as DNA, the CDR3 is TGTGCCAGCAGCCTGGCCCTATCCGGGACAGCAAACACTGAAGCTTTCTTT. It yields the protein CASSLALSGTANTEAFF.

In its sample, this clone was seen once. This chain links TRBV19 with TRBJ1-5; D may be TRBD1 (6 bases). Germline V gene lookup returns CDR1 LNHDA and CDR2 SQIVND (reference sequence). The germline V and J ends were trimmed by 8 bases and 10 bases, with 18 bases remaining between them. This CDR3 spans 13 amino acids. The CDR3 bases are TGTGCCAGTTCGAGACAGGTGGGTGGTCCCCAGCATTTT. This encodes CASSRQVGGPQHF. The full variable domain, completed using reference TRBV19 and TRBJ1-5, is DGGITQSPKYLFRKEGQNVTLSCEQNLNHDAMYWYRQDPGQGLRLIYYSQIVNDFQKGDIAEGYSVSREKKESFPLTVTSAQKNPTAFYLCASSRQVGGPQHFGDGTRLSIL.

The V gene is TRBV6-5, the J gene TRBJ2-3; the D is unclear. Trimming stripped 7 bases from V and 2 bases from J, with 10 bases between. The V gene's germline CDR1 is MNHEY and CDR2 SVGAGI. This CDR3 is built from 13 residues. CDR3 sequence (DNA): TGTGCCAGCACCCCCACCTTCACAGATACGCAGTATTTT. This sequence encodes CASTPTFTDTQYF.

This clone came up once. The V gene is TRBV4-3, the J gene TRBJ2-1, with a tentative D call TRBD2 (6 bases). V was pared by 4 bases and J by 8 bases, with 27 bases between. The CDR3 extends over 18 amino acids. CDR1 is LGHNA and CDR2 is YSLEER in the germline V gene. This CDR3 is CASSRSGGGRAGWDEQFF. CDR3 bases: TGCGCCAGCAGCCGAAGTGGGGGTGGGCGAGCGGGCTGGGATGAGCAGTTCTTC.

This chain joins TRBV7-2 and TRBJ1-5; D perhaps matches TRBD1 (5 bases). V was clipped by 0 bases and J by 2 bases, with 17 bases between them. The CDR3 has 18 residues. Germline CDR1 reads SGHTA; CDR2 reads FQGNSA. The CDR3 is CASSLAPLQGRGNQPQHF. The CDR3 region has the DNA TGTGCCAGCAGCTTAGCCCCCCTCCAGGGACGAGGCAATCAGCCCCAGCATTTT.

This clone occurred a few times. Other DNA sequences in the same sample also yield this CDR3. The J gene is TRBJ2-7, the V gene TRBV7-6; D is unresolved. V gave up 5 bases and J gave up 3 bases, with 11 bases separating them. The CDR3 runs 13 residues. CDR1 is SGHVS and CDR2 is FNYEAQ in the germline V gene. CDR3 protein: CASSLGPNYEQYF. CDR3 bases: TGTGCCAGCAGCCTAGGACCGAACTACGAGCAGTACTTC.

The V gene is TRBV2, the J gene TRBJ2-2, with D perhaps TRBD1 (5 bases). The CDR3 loop spans 13 amino acids. In germline, CDR1 is SNHLY, CDR2 FYNNEI. The V end was cut by 4 bases, the J end by 9 bases, with 12 bases between. The CDR3 region is CASSARVTRELFF. Written as DNA, the CDR3 is TGTGCCAGCAGTGCCAGGGTTACCCGGGAGCTGTTTTTT.

This clone occurred once. The chain combines TRBV4-1 with TRBJ1-6, with 8 bases that match TRBD1. Germline CDR1 and CDR2: MGHRA and YSYEKL. This CDR3 contains 15 residues. V was clipped by 4 bases and J by 9 bases; unmatched bases: 8. CDR3 nucleotides: TGCGCCAGCAGCCCGGACAGGGTCCGGGGTTCACCCCTCCACTTT. It encodes CASSPDRVRGSPLHF.

The gene calls are TRBV7-2 and TRBJ1-1; D unresolved. Germline CDR1 and CDR2: SGHTA and FQGNSA. With 2 bases removed from V and 10 bases from J, the gap between germline ends came to 14 bases. The CDR3 contains 13 residues. The CDR3 protein is CASSLIRGWIAFF. In nucleotides, the CDR3 is TGTGCCAGCAGCTTAATACGGGGTTGGATAGCTTTCTTT.

The rearrangement links TRBV19 to TRBJ1-3; D uncertain. Trimming took off 3 bases at V and 2 bases at J, with 8 bases between the two ends. The germline V gene has CDR1 LNHDA and CDR2 SQIVND (reference sequence). This CDR3 comprises 14 residues. The CDR3: CASSIAAAGNTIYF. For the CDR3, the DNA is TGTGCCAGTAGTATCGCGGCAGCTGGAAACACCATATATTTT.

Only one count was recorded for this clone. The rearrangement uses TRBV24-1 and TRBJ1-5; D remains ambiguous. The CDR3 is made up of 14 amino acids. The V end lost 8 bases, the J end lost 2 bases, and 12 bases lay between the germline ends. Germline CDR1 reads KGHDR; CDR2 reads SFDVKD. CDR3 nucleotides: TGTGCCACCATGGAGGGCGGTGGCAATCAGCCCCAGCATTTT. Residues: CATMEGGGNQPQHF.

The V gene is TRBV3-1 (or the pseudogene TRBV3-2), the J gene TRBJ1-1; maybe TRBD1 (5 bases). Trimming pared 3 bases from V and 6 bases from J, leaving 14 bases between. The CDR3 sequence is 14 residues long. Germline CDR1 LGHDT, CDR2 YNNKEL (reference sequence). The CDR3 protein is CASSHAGAGAEAFF. CDR3 coding DNA: TGTGCCAGCAGCCATGCCGGGGCTGGCGCTGAAGCTTTCTTT.

V usage is TRBV6-5 and J usage is TRBJ1-2; D is perhaps TRBD1 (5 bases). V lost 6 bases, J lost 2 bases, and 13 bases lay in between. Germline CDR1 and CDR2: MNHEY and SVGAGI. The CDR3 covers 14 residues. The CDR3 loop is CASSRKGRNYGYTF. The DNA for the CDR3 is TGTGCCAGCAGCCGCAAGGGGCGCAACTATGGCTACACCTTC.

This chain links TRBV27 with TRBJ1-6; perhaps TRBD1 as D (5 bases). This CDR3 is 14 amino acids long. V was trimmed by 4 bases and J by 7 bases, leaving 11 bases between them. The germline V gene has CDR1 MNHEY and CDR2 SMNVEV (reference sequence). CDR3 DNA sequence: TGTGCCAGCAGTTCGGGGGGAAGAAATTCACCCCTCCACTTT. Protein: CASSSGGRNSPLHF.

This clone was detected only a few times. The chain joins TRBV21-1 to TRBJ2-2; the table's D call, TRBD2, has no DNA check behind it. TRBV21-1 is listed as a pseudogene. The CDR3 has 17 residues. Here the CDR3 reads CASSNLLADANTGELFF. CDR3 nucleotide sequence: TGTGCCAGCAGCAACTTACTAGCGGACGCGAACACCGGGGAGCTGTTTTTT.

The chain couples TRBV11-2 to TRBJ1-3; D gene unclear. In germline, CDR1 is SGHAT, CDR2 FQNNGV. The V end was cut by 1 base, the J end by 0 bases, with 4 bases between. The CDR3 has 14 amino acids. The CDR3 reads CASSLGHSGNTIYF. CDR3 bases: TGTGCCAGCAGCTTAGGACACTCTGGAAACACCATATATTTT.

The genes are TRBV15 and TRBJ1-2; 7 bases are shared with TRBD1. Germline lookup yields CDR1 LNHNV and CDR2 YYDKDF (reference sequence). This CDR3 is built from 13 residues. Germline trimming cut 0 bases from V and 7 bases from J; bases unmatched to any gene: 2. The CDR3 DNA follows: TGTGCCACCAGCAGAGATAGGACAGGTGGCTACACCTTC. Translating it yields CATSRDRTGGYTF.

V gene TRBV9 combines with J gene TRBJ2-2, with 7 bases that match TRBD1. Losses at the gene ends were 2 bases for V and 0 bases for J; bases not matched to a gene: 1. The CDR3 has 15 residues. Germline assignment: CDR1 SGDLS and CDR2 YYNGEE. The CDR3 nucleotides read TGTGCCAGCAGCGTCACAGGGGCGAACACCGGGGAGCTGTTTTTT. Amino acid sequence: CASSVTGANTGELFF.

The chain recombines TRBV19 with TRBJ1-2, with 12 nucleotides matching TRBD1. Germline V lookup: CDR1 LNHDA, CDR2 SQIVND (reference sequence). The CDR3 is made up of 14 amino acids. V shed 3 bases and J 8 bases; nucleotides not matched to a gene: 4. CDR3 bases: TGTGCCAGTAGTATTGGAGGGACAGGGGGCGGCTACACCTTC. This translates into CASSIGGTGGGYTF.

The V and J genes are TRBV19 and TRBJ1-5; D is perhaps TRBD1 (5 bases). The CDR3 totals 16 residues. V was trimmed by 4 bases and J by 5 bases, leaving 18 bases between them. The germline CDR1 and CDR2 sequences are LNHDA and SQIVND (reference sequence). CDR3 region: CASSSRAVTGHQPQHF. The CDR3 nucleotides read TGTGCCAGTAGTAGCAGGGCCGTAACGGGGCATCAGCCCCAGCATTTT.

This sequence joins TRBV15 and TRBJ1-2; D call uncertain. The CDR3 has 13 residues. V lost 1 base and J 8 bases, leaving 11 bases between the germline ends. The germline V gene encodes CDR1 LNHNV and CDR2 YYDKDF (reference sequence). The CDR3 protein is CATSRVSGQGYTF. CDR3 coding DNA: TGTGCCACCAGCAGAGTTTCGGGTCAGGGCTACACCTTC.

The CDR3 sequence is CASGPGQGAGGSGYTF. The DNA of the CDR3 is TGCGCCAGCGGGCCGGGACAGGGTGCCGGGGGAAGTGGCTACACCTTC. This chain connects TRBV5-1 to TRBJ1-2; 9 positions agree with TRBD1. The germline gives CDR1 SGHRS, CDR2 YFSETQ. The CDR3 extends over 16 amino acids. The V and J ends lost 7 bases and 7 bases, in that order; junction bases with no gene match: 17.

This chain joins TRBV7-9 and TRBJ1-3; 9 positions agree with TRBD1. This CDR3 spans 16 amino acids. Germline V gene lookup returns CDR1 SEHNR and CDR2 FQNEAQ (reference sequence). The ends lost 3 bases at V and 3 bases at J; junction bases unmatched: 6. As DNA, the CDR3 is TGTGCCAGCAGCTTCGGGACAGGGTTGGATGGAAACACCATATATTTT. It yields the protein CASSFGTGLDGNTIYF.

The rearrangement links TRBV7-2 to TRBJ2-5; no clear D. V shed 1 base and J shed 7 bases, with 10 bases lying between them. This CDR3 is 13 amino acids long. Germline assignment: CDR1 SGHTA and CDR2 FQGNSA. CDR3 amino acids: CASSLGPETTQYF. The CDR3 DNA follows: TGTGCCAGCAGCTTAGGTCCTGAGACGACCCAGTACTTC. Supplemented by reference TRBV7-2 and TRBJ2-5, the full variable domain reads GAGVSQSPSNKVTEKGKDVELRCDPISGHTALYWYRQSLGQGLEFLIYFQGNSAPDKSGLPSDRFSAERTGGSVSTLTIQRTQQEDSAVYLCASSLGPETTQYFGPGTRLLVL.

V and J are TRBV6-6 and TRBJ1-5; D gene unclear. Trimming cost V 3 bases and J 5 bases, with 8 bases left between them. Germline CDR1 reads MNHNY; CDR2 reads SVGAGI (reference sequence). The length of the CDR3 is 13 residues. CDR3 loop: CASSYPMYQPQHF. In nucleotides, the CDR3 is TGTGCCAGCAGTTATCCCATGTATCAGCCCCAGCATTTT.

This clone was counted only a few times. V gene TRBV12-5 combines with J gene TRBJ2-7; TRBD1 aligns across 7 bases. Trimming removed 5 bases from V and 4 bases from J; junction bases left unmatched: 8. The CDR3 loop spans 14 amino acids. Germline loops: CDR1 LGHNT, CDR2 FRNRAP. The CDR3 DNA reads TGTGCTAGTGGTAGACAGGGTGGCGCGTACGAGCAGTACTTC. It codes for CASGRQGGAYEQYF.